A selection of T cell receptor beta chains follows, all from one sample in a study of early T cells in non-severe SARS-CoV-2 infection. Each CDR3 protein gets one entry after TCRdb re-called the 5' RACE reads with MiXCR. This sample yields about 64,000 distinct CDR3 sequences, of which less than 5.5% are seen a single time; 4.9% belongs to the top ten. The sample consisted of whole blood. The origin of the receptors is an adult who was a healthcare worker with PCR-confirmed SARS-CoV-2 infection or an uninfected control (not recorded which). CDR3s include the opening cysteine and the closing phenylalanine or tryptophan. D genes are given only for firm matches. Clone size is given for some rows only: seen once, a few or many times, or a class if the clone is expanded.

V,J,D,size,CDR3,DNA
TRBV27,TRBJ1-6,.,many,CASSRQAQYSPLHF,TGTGCCAGCAGCCGACAGGCTCAATATTCACCCCTCCACTTT
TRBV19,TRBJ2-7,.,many,CASSRFGDQSYEQYF,TGTGCCAGTAGTCGCTTTGGGGACCAATCCTACGAGCAGTACTTC
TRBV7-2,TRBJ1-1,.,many,CASSLELLTVDTEAFF,TGTGCCAGCAGCTTAGAGTTACTAACGGTGGACACTGAAGCTTTCTTT
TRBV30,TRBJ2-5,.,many,CAWSTYGGRGETQYF,TGTGCCTGGAGTACCTATGGGGGGCGCGGGGAGACCCAGTACTTC
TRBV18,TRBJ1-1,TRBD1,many,CASSLLGQDTEAFF,TGTGCCAGCTCACTACTTGGACAGGACACTGAAGCTTTCTTT
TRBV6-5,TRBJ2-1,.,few,CASSRRESYNEQFF,TGTGCCAGCAGCCGACGGGAATCATACAATGAGCAGTTCTTC
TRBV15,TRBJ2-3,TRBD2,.,CATGLGGEADTQYF,TGTGCCACCGGGCTGGGGGGGGAGGCTGATACGCAGTATTTT
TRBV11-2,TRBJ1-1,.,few,CASSPPLGQIALQDTEAFF,TGTGCCAGCAGCCCTCCCTTAGGACAGATTGCTTTACAGGACACTGAAGCTTTCTTT
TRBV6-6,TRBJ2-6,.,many,CASSYLVQSGANVLTF,TGTGCCAGCAGTTATTTGGTACAATCCGGGGCCAACGTCCTGACTTTC
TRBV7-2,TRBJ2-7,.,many,CASSLRSGGSSYEQYF,TGTGCCAGCAGCTTAAGGAGCGGAGGTAGCTCCTACGAGCAGTACTTC
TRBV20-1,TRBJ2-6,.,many,CSASPSGANVLTF,TGCAGTGCTAGCCCCTCCGGGGCCAACGTCCTGACTTTC
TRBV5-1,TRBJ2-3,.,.,CASSLVGQRNTQYF,TGCGCCAGCAGCTTGGTGGGGCAGCGGAATACGCAGTATTTT
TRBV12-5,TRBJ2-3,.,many,CASGGVGDTQYF,TGTGCTAGTGGCGGGGTAGGAGATACGCAGTATTTT
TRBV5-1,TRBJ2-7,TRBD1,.,CASRTHGQGVSSEQYF,TGCGCCAGCAGAACCCACGGACAGGGTGTTTCTAGCGAGCAGTACTTC
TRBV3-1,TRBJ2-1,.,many,CASSHRGDHNEQFF,TGTGCCAGCAGCCATAGGGGGGATCACAATGAGCAGTTCTTC
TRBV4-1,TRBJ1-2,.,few,CASSVQSMDYGYTF,TGCGCCAGCAGCGTCCAAAGTATGGACTATGGCTACACCTTC